Listed below are T cell receptor beta chains from one sample, sequenced in a study of cytomegalovirus exposure and HLA in healthy donors. Sequencing used immunoSEQ multiplex PCR; TCRdb keeps in-frame clones, though not all of them. The listing records 60,000 to 70,000 clones. Sequenced sample: PBMCs. The receptors stem from a man aged 30-40 years in good health and CMV-seropositive. The conserved cysteine and the conserved F or W are not part of the CDR3 here. Each record gives: V gene, CDR3 length, CDR3 protein.

>TRBV18|12
ASSPWTGHYGYT
>TRBV5-1|13
ASSPSQGIKNIQY
>TRBV28|12
ASSLRDRPYGYT
>TRBV10-3|12
AISAGTSPREQF
>TRBV2|15
ASSTTGTTNSGNTIY
>TRBV10-3|13
AISRGQGLWYGYT
>TRBV6-4|12
ASSEGTSTDTQY
>TRBV30|11
AWRLGVGNTIY
>TRBV6-6|13
ASSYSGDSAYEQY
>TRBV6-5|12
ASSLGQGAYEQY
>TRBV6-1|10
ASSAQGWEQF
>TRBV5-1|12
ASRLQGANEKLF
>TRBV5-1|12
ASRLGQTNTEAF
>TRBV30|12
AWSGSGISYEQY
>TRBV27|15
ASSQTIKGRGIYEQY
>TRBV27|13
ASSFLAGGADTQY
>TRBV1|16
TSSQVRLPGGAGDTQY
>TRBV6-5|11
ASSYSGENEQF
>TRBV19|14
ASSIGRQVSGQPQH
>TRBV2|14
ASSQRSGRFYNEQF
>TRBV30|14
AWIHKIAGGPDTQY
>TRBV12-5|13
ASGSRVQKDNEQF
>TRBV4-1|15
ASSPGSGDLSYNEQF
>TRBV7-6|11
ASRDAGVNEQF
>TRBV5-4|15
ASSLISGPRSYNEQF
>TRBV7-3|13
ASSEGGGAWETQY
>TRBV2|12
ASIREWGGRGYT
>TRBV5-4|12
ASSAGTASYEQY
>TRBV2|9
ASSADYEQF
>TRBV9|14
ASSVGLAGGPGEQF
>TRBV18|12
ASSPASMNTEAF
>TRBV7-8|12
ASSLAGVSYEQY
>TRBV10-3|20
AISAGTGGGKAGRGTNEKLF
>TRBV7-6|16
ASSLAPLAGVTYNEQF
>TRBV13|12
ASSLQGGSYEQY
>TRBV29-1|11
SVTQGGDYGYT
>TRBV7-9|12
ASSPSGRANEQF
>TRBV2|14
ASSEWNSYSGNTIY
>TRBV29-1|11
SVHHRGYAEAF
>TRBV5-6|13
ASTERQGFFSPLH
>TRBV6-1|11
ASSDGDSYEQY
>TRBV9|13
ASSRGDRGYYEQY
>TRBV15|13
ATSRDRGVAYEQY
>TRBV30|14
AWSTPGQKTPYEQY
>TRBV6-1|13
ASSTETGTSYEQY
>TRBV30|12
AWSQASGTDTQY
>TRBV27|12
ASRGLAGANVLT
>TRBV29-1|8
SVDEGRAF
>TRBV12-5|14
ASGSRFESSYNEQF
>TRBV29-1|13
SVEPLAEKGGELF
>TRBV2|9
ARKEGNEQF
>TRBV27|12
ASSPRGINEKLF
>TRBV6-6|11
ASSPWDREKLF
>TRBV5-1|15
ASSFRQILNSDNEQF
>TRBV6-5|14
ASSYSKLGTGNGYT